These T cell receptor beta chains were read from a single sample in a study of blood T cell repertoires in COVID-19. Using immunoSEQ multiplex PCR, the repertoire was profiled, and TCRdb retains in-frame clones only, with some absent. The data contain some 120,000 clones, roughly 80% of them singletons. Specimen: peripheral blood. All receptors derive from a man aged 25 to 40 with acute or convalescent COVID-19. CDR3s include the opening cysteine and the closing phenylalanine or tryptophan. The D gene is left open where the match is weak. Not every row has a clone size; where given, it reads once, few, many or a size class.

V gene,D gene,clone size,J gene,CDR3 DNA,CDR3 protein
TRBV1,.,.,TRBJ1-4,TGCACCAGCAGCCAAGATCAAAGGAAAATCCGTTGGGACAGGGGGGATGAAAAACTGTTTTTT,CTSSQDQRKIRWDRGDEKLFF
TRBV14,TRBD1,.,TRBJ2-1,TGTGCCAGCAGCCAGGGGGCAGGGACAGGGCCGAAGAATGAGCAGTTCTTC,CASSQGAGTGPKNEQFF
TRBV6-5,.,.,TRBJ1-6,TGTGCCAGCAGTTACAGCCGTAACCGCTCCCTCCACTTT,CASSYSRNRSLHF
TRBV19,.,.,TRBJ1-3,TGTGCCAGTAGCTACGGGACTCTCTCTGGAAACACCATATATTTT,CASSYGTLSGNTIYF
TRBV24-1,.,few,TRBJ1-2,TGTGCCACCAGTGATCACGACACGAGCTATGGCTACACCTTC,CATSDHDTSYGYTF
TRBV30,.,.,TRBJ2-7,TGTGCCTGGAGTAAACCCAGGGGCTCCTACGAGCAGTACTTC,CAWSKPRGSYEQYF
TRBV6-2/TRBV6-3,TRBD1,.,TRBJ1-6,TGTGCCAGCAGTCGGGACAGGGATGTTTACTCCTATAATTCACCCCTCCACTTT,CASSRDRDVYSYNSPLHF
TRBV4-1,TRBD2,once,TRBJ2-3,TGCGCCAGCAGCCTAGGGGAGGGGCGGACCTATAGAGATACGCAGTATTTT,CASSLGEGRTYRDTQYF
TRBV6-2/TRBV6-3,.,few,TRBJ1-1,TGTGCCAGCAGTGCTACAGGAATTCGGGCTTTCTTT,CASSATGIRAFF
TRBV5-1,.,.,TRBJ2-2,TGCGCCAGCAGCTTTCTATTAAGTGTGACGAACACCGGGGAGCTGTTTTTT,CASSFLLSVTNTGELFF
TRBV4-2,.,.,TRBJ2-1,TGTGCCAGCAGCGCGCCCCCTGGGAGCTCCTACAATGAGCAGTTCTTC,CASSAPPGSSYNEQFF
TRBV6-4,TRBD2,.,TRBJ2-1,TGTGCCAGCAGTGACGGGACTAGCGTCAATGAGCAGTTCTTC,CASSDGTSVNEQFF
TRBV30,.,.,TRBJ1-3,TGTGCCTGGAATACTGGGAGCTCTGGAAACACCATATATTTT,CAWNTGSSGNTIYF
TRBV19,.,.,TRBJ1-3,TGTGCCAGTAGTATCTCGGCAGGGGCCGGAAACACCATATATTTT,CASSISAGAGNTIYF
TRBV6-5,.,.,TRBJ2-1,TGTGCCAGCAGGCCGGGACTCTCCTCCTACAATGAGCAGTTCTTC,CASRPGLSSYNEQFF
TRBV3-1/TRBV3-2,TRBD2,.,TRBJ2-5,TGTGCCAGCAGCCAAGCGGGACTAGAAGAGACCCAGTACTTC,CASSQAGLEETQYF
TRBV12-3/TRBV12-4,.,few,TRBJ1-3,TGTGCCAGCAGGAGGGATACTGGAAACACCATATATTTT,CASRRDTGNTIYF
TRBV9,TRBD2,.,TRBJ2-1,TGTGCCAGCAGCGTAGTAGGGCGGGGGGCCTACAATGAGCAGTTCTTC,CASSVVGRGAYNEQFF
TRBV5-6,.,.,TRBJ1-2,TGTGCCAGCAGCTTGAGGTACAGGCCTAACTATGGCTACACCTTC,CASSLRYRPNYGYTF
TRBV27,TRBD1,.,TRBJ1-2,TGTGCCAGCAGATCCGGGACAGGGGCTCATGGCTACACCTTC,CASRSGTGAHGYTF
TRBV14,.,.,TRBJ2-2,TGTGCCAGCAGCCCCGTGCTAGCGCGTACCGGGGAGCTGTTTTTT,CASSPVLARTGELFF
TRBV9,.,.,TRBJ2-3,TGTGCCAGCAGCGTAGACGCGGATACGCAGTATTTT,CASSVDADTQYF
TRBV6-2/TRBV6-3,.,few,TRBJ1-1,TGTGCCAGCAGTTACGGTGGGGGGGGAGCTTTCTTT,CASSYGGGGAFF
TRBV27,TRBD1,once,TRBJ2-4,TGTGCCAGCAGTTTAAGTCCCAGGGGGACGATTCAGTACTTC,CASSLSPRGTIQYF
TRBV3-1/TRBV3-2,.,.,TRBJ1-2,TGTGCCAGCAGCCAAGGTTTCGGGACACCTAGGGGTGGCTACACCTTC,CASSQGFGTPRGGYTF
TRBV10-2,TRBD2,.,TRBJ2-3,TGCGCCAGCAGTGAGTCGCGGGGGACTAGCACAGATACGCAGTATTTT,CASSESRGTSTDTQYF
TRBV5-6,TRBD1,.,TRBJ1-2,TGTGCCAGCAGGCTTCTACAGGGGGCGATCTATGGCTACACCTTC,CASRLLQGAIYGYTF
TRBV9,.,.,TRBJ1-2,TGTGCCAGCAGCGTCCAGGGGTGGTACACCTTC,CASSVQGWYTF
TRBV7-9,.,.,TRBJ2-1,TGTGCCAGCAAGGGGCGCGGGATAGATGAGCAGTTCTTC,CASKGRGIDEQFF
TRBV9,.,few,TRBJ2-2,TGTGCCAGCAGAGGACAGAGAACAAACACCGGGGAGCTGTTTTTT,CASRGQRTNTGELFF
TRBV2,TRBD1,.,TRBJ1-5,TGTGCCAGCAGTCGACAGGGAGATCAGCCCCAGCATTTT,CASSRQGDQPQHF
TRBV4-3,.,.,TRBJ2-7,TGCGCCAGCAGCCAAGAAGACGGGAGAACCTACGAGCAGTACTTC,CASSQEDGRTYEQYF
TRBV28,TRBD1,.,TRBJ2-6,TGTGCCAGCAGGTACACCCTCAACAGGGGGCGAGCTGGGGCCAACGTCCTGACTTTC,CASRYTLNRGRAGANVLTF
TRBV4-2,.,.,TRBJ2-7,TGTGCCAGCAGCCAAGAGGGGCGGTGGGGGGTCTACGAGCAGTACTTC,CASSQEGRWGVYEQYF
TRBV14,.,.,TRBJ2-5,TGTGCCAGCAGCCAAGATGAAGGCAGGGCGAAGACCCAGTACTTC,CASSQDEGRAKTQYF
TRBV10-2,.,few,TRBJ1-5,TGCGCCAGCAGCCCTCGGAGGGGGGGAGGACAGCCCCAGCATTTT,CASSPRRGGGQPQHF
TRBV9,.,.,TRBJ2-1,TGTGCCAGCAGCGCCAAGGGGCAGGAATACAATGAGCAGTTCTTC,CASSAKGQEYNEQFF
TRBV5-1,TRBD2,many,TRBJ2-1,TGCGCCAGCAGCTTGGTAGCGGGGGGCAGTTACAATGAGCAGTTCTTC,CASSLVAGGSYNEQFF
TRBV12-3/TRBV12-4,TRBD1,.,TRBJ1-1,TGTGCCAGCAAGACCTCCGGGACAGAAGAAGCTTTCTTT,CASKTSGTEEAFF
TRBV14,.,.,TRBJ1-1,TGTGCCAGCAGCCGACAAGGCGCTGAAGCTTTCTTT,CASSRQGAEAFF
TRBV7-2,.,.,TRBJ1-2,TGTGCCAGCAGCTTAGGGGCGCAGGGCCCTAACTATGGCTACACCTTC,CASSLGAQGPNYGYTF
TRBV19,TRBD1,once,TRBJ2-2,TGTGCCAGTCTTGGGACAGAAATTTTCTCCGGGGAGCTGTTTTTT,CASLGTEIFSGELFF
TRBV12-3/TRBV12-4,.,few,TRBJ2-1,TGTGCCAGCAGTTTTGTGGGCGCGTATGAGCAGTTCTTC,CASSFVGAYEQFF
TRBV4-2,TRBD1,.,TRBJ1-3,TGTGCCAGCAGCCAAGAGGGACAGGGGCACTCTGGAAACACCATATATTTT,CASSQEGQGHSGNTIYF
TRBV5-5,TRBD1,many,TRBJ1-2,TGTGCCAGCAGCTTGAGTATAATTCGAGGGACAGGGAACTATGGCTACACCTTC,CASSLSIIRGTGNYGYTF
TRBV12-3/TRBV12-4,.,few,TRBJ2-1,TGTGCCAGCAGTTTTTCAGGGCCCAATGAGCAGTTCTTC,CASSFSGPNEQFF
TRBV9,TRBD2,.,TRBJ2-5,TGTGCCAGCAGCGTATCACTAGCGGGACAGGAGACCCAGTACTTC,CASSVSLAGQETQYF
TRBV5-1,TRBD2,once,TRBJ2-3,TGCGCCAGCAGCTTGCGGCTAGCGGGAGATACGCAGTATTTT,CASSLRLAGDTQYF
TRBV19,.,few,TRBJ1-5,TGTGCCAGTATCGCACCGGGACAAGTAGGCCAGCCCCAGCATTTT,CASIAPGQVGQPQHF
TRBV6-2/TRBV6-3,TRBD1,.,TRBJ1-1,TGTGCCAGCAGTCGGGACAGTTTGGGAACTGAAGCTTTCTTT,CASSRDSLGTEAFF
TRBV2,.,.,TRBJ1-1,TGTGCCAGCAGCGATCAGGGCATGAACACTGAAGCTTTCTTT,CASSDQGMNTEAFF
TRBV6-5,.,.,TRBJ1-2,TGTGCCAGCAGTCTACGGGGCTATGGCTACACCTTC,CASSLRGYGYTF
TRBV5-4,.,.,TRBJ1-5,TGTGCCAGCAGCTTGGGAGGGCTCAATCAGCCCCAGCATTTT,CASSLGGLNQPQHF
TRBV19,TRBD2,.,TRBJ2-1,TGTGCCAGTAGTATAGGACTAGCGGGGTATGAGCAGTTCTTC,CASSIGLAGYEQFF
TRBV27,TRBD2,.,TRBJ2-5,TGTGCCAGCAGTCCTCGACTAGCGGAAGAGACCCAGTACTTC,CASSPRLAEETQYF
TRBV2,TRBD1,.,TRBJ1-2,TGTGCCAGCAGTGAAGACGTGGACAGGGCGGTTTTGGGCTACACCTTC,CASSEDVDRAVLGYTF
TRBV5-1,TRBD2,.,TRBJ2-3,TGCGCCAGCAGCTTGGATCGCGGGGGGGCGGTAGATACGCAGTATTTT,CASSLDRGGAVDTQYF
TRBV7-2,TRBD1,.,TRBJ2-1,TGTGCCAGCAGCTTAGTACAGGGGAGACCCTACAATGAGCAGTTCTTC,CASSLVQGRPYNEQFF
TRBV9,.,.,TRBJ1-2,TGTGCCAGCAGCGTATGGGCCGGGGGTGGTGGCTACACCTTC,CASSVWAGGGGYTF
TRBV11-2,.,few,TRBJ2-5,TGTGCCAGCAGCTTAGGTCTAAGGACTAACCAAGAGACCCAGTACTTC,CASSLGLRTNQETQYF